The clone carrying this TCR beta chain was recorded once. Its antigen is not known. The record originates from a study of cytomegalovirus exposure and HLA in healthy donors. Each donor's status was that of a healthy bone marrow donor. Study-level findings and limits: Some V segments, TRBV6-2 and TRBV6-3 among them, were indistinguishable and were therefore excluded. Other equally common chains were less clonally expanded than HLA-associated TCR beta chains, a later analysis showed. Many donors carried some public TCRs, although rarity characterized most TCR sequences.

V dropped 0 bases and J dropped 5 bases, with 10 bases sitting between them. The CDR3 runs 14 residues. Germline-derived CDR1 and CDR2 are SGHRS and YFSETQ. Use of 60 Vbeta and 13 Jbeta primers characterized the PCR. Measured with immunoSEQ multiplex PCR; TCRdb has only the in-frame clones, and not every one. Of about 95,000 clones in the sample, approximately 80% were seen once. The receptor's source is a woman aged 40-49 years in good health and CMV-seronegative. The sample consisted of PBMCs. The rearrangement links TRBV5-1 to TRBJ2-3, with D tentatively TRBD2 (6 bases). The CDR3 DNA sequence: TGCGCCAGCAGCTTGGGGGGGGACCAAGATACGCAGTATTTT. Its translation is CASSLGGDQDTQYF.